This passage covers 31 T cell receptor beta chains from one sample sequenced in a study of type 1 regulatory T cells. Study findings and constraints: Tr1 cells had a more restricted TCR repertoire than non-Tr1 cells.

TCRdb itself ran the reads through MiXCR, one entry per CDR3 protein. The top ten hold around 8% of the sample, which has roughly 71,000 distinct CDR3 sequences, roughly 20% seen once. Their target antigens are unknown. The sample was cultured type 1 regulatory T (Tr1) cells, either the whole culture or a sorted fraction (not recorded which). These receptor sequences come from a human donor in good health.

Many counts were recorded for this clonotype. The genes are TRBV5-1 and TRBJ2-1, with TRBD2 identical over 8 bases. There are 18 residues in the CDR3. J lost 7 bases, V lost 2 bases, and 17 bases had no gene match. Germline V gene sequence: CDR1 SGHRS, CDR2 YFSETQ. CDR3 sequence: CASSLGGSGGPFGNEQFF. For the CDR3, the DNA is TGCGCCAGCAGCTTAGGGGGAAGCGGGGGACCCTTTGGAAATGAGCAGTTCTTC.

This clonotype was counted many times. This chain joins TRBV12-3 or TRBV12-4 and TRBJ1-2; TRBD1 is a possible D gene (5 bases). The CDR3 is 15 amino acids. V was shortened by 7 bases and J by 5 bases, with 20 bases between the two germline ends. The CDR3 loop reads CASTRTNRLSYGYTF. The CDR3 nucleotides are TGTGCCAGCACCAGGACAAACCGCTTGAGTTATGGCTACACCTTC.

This rearrangement joins TRBV20-1 to TRBJ2-3, with D hard to call. The germline V gene encodes CDR1 DFQATT and CDR2 SNEGSKA (reference sequence). Trimming removed 1 base from V and 1 base from J, with 9 bases in between. This CDR3 has 14 residues. CDR3 in amino acids: CSARATVRTDTQYF. The DNA of the CDR3 is TGCAGTGCTAGAGCCACGGTCCGCACAGATACGCAGTATTTT.

The CDR3 region is CASRAPWDSATEQYF. CDR3 in DNA: TGTGCCAGCAGGGCCCCCTGGGACAGCGCCACCGAGCAGTACTTC. The genes are TRBV28 and TRBJ2-7, with 7 bases fitting TRBD1. Per the germline V gene, CDR1 is MDHEN and CDR2 is SYDVKM. V dropped 6 bases and J dropped 6; count of bases not matched to a gene: 14. CDR3 length: 15 amino acids.

This chain joins TRBV5-6 and TRBJ2-7, with D unresolved. The CDR3 is 11 residues long. Germline CDR1 and CDR2: SGHDT and YYEEEE. Between the trimmed V and J ends, which lost 3 bases and 0 bases, there was a span of 1 base. The CDR3 bases are TGTGCCAGCAGCTACTCCTACGAGCAGTACTTC. Amino acids: CASSYSYEQYF.

The genes are TRBV15 and TRBJ1-2, with no clear D. Trimming left V 1 base short and J 4 bases short, with 10 bases between. The CDR3 loop spans 14 amino acids. Germline CDR1 is LNHNV and CDR2 is YYDKDF (reference sequence). The CDR3 is CATSRGELGYGYTF. For the CDR3, the DNA is TGTGCCACCAGCAGAGGAGAGTTGGGCTATGGCTACACCTTC.

The chain recombines TRBV12-3 or TRBV12-4 with TRBJ1-1, with D possibly matching TRBD1 (5 bases). This CDR3 contains 14 residues. Trimming removed 3 bases from V and 3 bases from J, with 11 bases in between. CDR3: CASSFLGVDTEAFF. DNA of the CDR3: TGTGCCAGCAGTTTCTTAGGGGTCGACACTGAAGCTTTCTTT.

J is TRBJ2-1 and V is TRBV5-1; 8 bases fit TRBD1. Trimming took 0 bases from V and 10 from J; bases not matched to a gene: 6. The CDR3 sequence is 14 residues long. Germline lookup yields CDR1 SGHRS and CDR2 YFSETQ. CDR3 amino acids: CASSLGQGSREQFF. CDR3 in DNA: TGCGCCAGCAGCTTGGGACAGGGGTCGCGGGAGCAGTTCTTC.

This rearrangement joins TRBV19 to TRBJ2-6; TRBD1 is a possible D gene (5 bases). V lost 0 bases and J 2 bases, leaving 5 bases between the germline ends. Per germline, CDR1 LNHDA and CDR2 SQIVND (reference sequence). This CDR3 comprises 15 residues. CDR3 protein: CASSIETAGANVLTF. The CDR3 DNA follows: TGTGCCAGTAGTATAGAGACAGCTGGGGCCAACGTCCTGACTTTC.

There are a few counts of this clonotype. The genes are TRBV10-3 and TRBJ1-2; weak D call: TRBD1 (5 bases). Trimming removed 8 bases from V and 5 bases from J, with 18 bases in between. Germline CDR1 reads ENHRY; CDR2 reads SYGVKD. The CDR3 has 14 amino acids. CDR3 bases: TGTGCCATCTTCGGACAAAGCCCGTGGTATGGCTACACCTTC. It yields the protein CAIFGQSPWYGYTF.

The chain links TRBV10-3 to TRBJ1-2; TRBD1 aligns across 12 bases. The germline CDR1 and CDR2 sequences are ENHRY and SYGVKD. J lost 6 bases, V lost 7 bases, and 6 bases had no gene match. The CDR3 is 14 residues long. CDR3 region: CAITRDRGPHGYTF. Written as DNA, the CDR3 is TGTGCCATCACCCGGGACAGGGGGCCCCATGGCTACACCTTC.

This clonotype was counted at least ten times. The chain couples TRBV7-2 to TRBJ2-1, with D perhaps TRBD1 (5 bases). Trimming removed 1 base from V and 7 bases from J, with 14 bases in between. This CDR3 region has 15 residues. Germline values: CDR1 SGHTA, CDR2 FQGNSA. The CDR3 DNA follows: TGTGCCAGCAGCTTAGAATCAGCAGGGTGGAATGAGCAGTTCTTC. Its translation is CASSLESAGWNEQFF.

This clonotype was found a few times. V gene TRBV28 combines with J gene TRBJ1-6; no reliable D call. The CDR3 consists of 15 residues. Looked up from germline, CDR1 is MDHEN and CDR2 is SYDVKM. V shed 2 bases and J shed 7 bases, with 12 bases lying between them. DNA of the CDR3: TGTGCCAGCAGTTTAAGAGGTTCTTCCAATTCACCCCTCCACTTT. This translates into CASSLRGSSNSPLHF.

This clonotype was counted many times. The rearrangement joins TRBV10-3 to TRBJ1-1; the D gene is possibly TRBD1 (5 bases). The CDR3 length is 14 residues. The germline CDR1 and CDR2 sequences are ENHRY and SYGVKD. V gave up 6 bases and J gave up 1 base, with 12 bases separating them. CDR3 nucleotides: TGTGCCATCAGAACCGGGACGACGAACACTGAAGCTTTCTTT. It specifies CAIRTGTTNTEAFF.

This clonotype was recorded a few times. The rearrangement links TRBV10-3 to TRBJ2-7, with D tentatively TRBD1 (5 bases). The CDR3 spans 13 residues. Deletions cut 4 bases from V and 2 bases from J, with 9 bases between. CDR1 ENHRY and CDR2 SYGVKD come from the germline V gene. CDR3 region: CAISGQGPYEQYF. DNA for the CDR3: TGTGCCATCAGTGGCCAGGGCCCCTACGAGCAGTACTTC.

This clonotype has a count of ten or more. The chain is built from TRBV12-3 or TRBV12-4 and TRBJ2-3; possible D gene TRBD2, 6 bases. V dropped 5 bases and J dropped 6 bases, with 12 bases sitting between them. The CDR3 covers 13 residues. CDR3 bases: TGTGCCAGCAGTCCCATAGCGGCGGATACGCAGTATTTT. Its protein product is CASSPIAADTQYF.

This clonotype was observed a single time. The rearrangement joins TRBV5-1 to TRBJ1-1; 8 bases are shared with TRBD1. V gave up 3 bases and J gave up 1 base; unmatched junction bases: 5. This CDR3 comprises 15 residues. Germline V lookup: CDR1 SGHRS, CDR2 YFSETQ. The CDR3 spells CASSSDRAKNTEAFF. The CDR3 nucleotides are TGCGCCAGCAGCTCGGACAGGGCCAAGAACACTGAAGCTTTCTTT.

The chain uses TRBV20-1 and TRBJ2-7; TRBD2 is a possible D gene (6 bases). The V and J ends lost 0 bases and 0 bases respectively, with 12 bases between them. Germline CDR1 DFQATT, CDR2 SNEGSKA (reference sequence). The CDR3 runs to 15 residues. The CDR3 loop is CSARDPAGPSYEQYF. The DNA of the CDR3 is TGCAGTGCTAGAGATCCCGCGGGGCCCTCCTACGAGCAGTACTTC.

The chain couples TRBV20-1 to TRBJ2-7; D call uncertain. V gave up 1 base and J gave up 6 bases, with 7 bases separating them. Germline loops: CDR1 DFQATT, CDR2 SNEGSKA (reference sequence). The CDR3 contains 11 residues. CDR3 sequence: CSARGIIEQYF. The CDR3 nucleotides are TGCAGTGCTAGAGGGATAATCGAGCAGTACTTC.

The rearrangement uses TRBV5-1 and TRBJ2-2, with TRBD2 as a possible D gene (6 bases). Germline V lookup: CDR1 SGHRS, CDR2 YFSETQ. This CDR3 has 18 amino acids. V lost 0 bases, J lost 2 bases, and 17 bases lay in between. The CDR3 region is CASSLEGDFRINTGELFF. The CDR3 DNA is TGCGCCAGCAGCTTGGAAGGGGACTTCAGGATCAACACCGGGGAGCTGTTTTTT.

This clonotype has only a few counts. The chain has TRBV20-1 and TRBJ2-5; D is possibly TRBD2 (5 bases). The V gene lost 2 bases and the J gene lost 1 base, with 14 bases spanning the gap. The CDR3 contains 15 residues. From germline, CDR1 is DFQATT and CDR2 SNEGSKA (reference sequence). Here the CDR3 DNA reads TGCAGTGCTAGATCAATCCCCGGGATCCAAGAGACCCAGTACTTC. Translating it yields CSARSIPGIQETQYF.

The table lists this clonotype with a few counts. The chain has TRBV6-5 and TRBJ2-2, with D perhaps matching TRBD2 (6 bases). The germline V gene encodes CDR1 MNHEY and CDR2 SVGAGI. V lost 5 bases and J lost 8, with 15 bases in between. This CDR3 is 14 amino acids long. DNA for the CDR3: TGTGCCAGCAGTGGGGGACTCTGGATGGGGGAGCTGTTTTTT. Its translation is CASSGGLWMGELFF.

V gene TRBV14 combines with J gene TRBJ1-1; D remains unclear. V was shortened by 4 bases and J by 0 bases, with 9 bases between the two germline ends. The germline V gene has CDR1 SGHDN and CDR2 FVKESK. The CDR3 consists of 14 residues. CDR3 residues: CASSPQVLNTEAFF. DNA of the CDR3: TGTGCCAGCAGCCCGCAGGTGTTGAACACTGAAGCTTTCTTT.

This clonotype showed up many times. The CDR3 bases are TGTGCCAGCAGCCCAGACGGGACAACAGGCTATGGCTACACCTTC. Amino acid sequence: CASSPDGTTGYGYTF. The rearrangement joins TRBV7-2 to TRBJ1-2, with D possibly matching TRBD1 (6 bases). The CDR3 covers 15 residues. The V gene lost 5 bases and the J gene lost 4 bases, with 17 bases spanning the gap. Germline-derived CDR1 and CDR2 are SGHTA and FQGNSA.

This sequence joins TRBV28 and TRBJ2-1, with TRBD2 matching over 10 bases. Losses at the gene ends were 2 bases for V and 5 bases for J; bases not matched to a gene: 3. The CDR3 covers 15 residues. Germline-derived CDR1 and CDR2 are MDHEN and SYDVKM. Here the CDR3 DNA reads TGTGCCAGCAGTTTACTAGCGGGAGTGAACAATGAGCAGTTCTTC. It codes for CASSLLAGVNNEQFF.

The CDR3 DNA follows: TGTGCCAGCAGCTTAGTTGGGGGGAATAAGGGTGGCTACACCTTC. This translates into CASSLVGGNKGGYTF. V is TRBV7-2 and J is TRBJ1-2, with a possible D match to TRBD1 (5 bases). Trimming pared 1 base from V and 7 bases from J, leaving 16 bases between. The length of the CDR3 is 15 residues. The germline CDR1 and CDR2 sequences are SGHTA and FQGNSA.

The CDR3 DNA reads as TGTGCCTGGAGGGCGCGGTTTATTAGGGGCTACACCTTC. Translated: CAWRARFIRGYTF. The V gene is TRBV30, the J gene TRBJ1-2; D is ambiguous. Deletions cut 3 bases from V and 8 bases from J, with 16 bases between. This CDR3 is built from 13 residues. The germline V gene has CDR1 GTSNPN and CDR2 SVGIG (reference sequence).

This clonotype has just a few counts. The V and J genes are TRBV12-3 or TRBV12-4 and TRBJ2-1; 7 bases align to TRBD2. V shed 6 bases, J shed 2 bases, and the junction held 4 bases outside the gene matches. The CDR3 length is 14 residues. The CDR3 loop reads CASSGLVTYNEQFF. The CDR3 DNA sequence: TGTGCCAGCAGCGGACTAGTGACCTACAATGAGCAGTTCTTC.

This clonotype was counted between two and nine times. The rearrangement links TRBV9 to TRBJ2-1; tentatively, D is TRBD1 or TRBD2 (5 bases each). CDR3 size: 13 residues. Trimming stripped 2 bases from V and 4 bases from J, with 7 bases between. Germline lookup yields CDR1 SGDLS and CDR2 YYNGEE. The CDR3, as DNA: TGTGCCAGCAGCGTGGGACCTTACAATGAGCAGTTCTTC. Translation: CASSVGPYNEQFF.

This clonotype showed up many times. The DNA for the CDR3 is TGTGCCAGCAGTTCGGACGGACTGAACACTGAAGCTTTCTTT. Its translation is CASSSDGLNTEAFF. The chain uses TRBV6-6 and TRBJ1-1, with D unclear. The germline gives CDR1 MNHNY, CDR2 SVGAGI (reference sequence). V dropped 4 bases and J dropped 0 bases, with 9 bases sitting between them. This CDR3 contains 14 residues.

J is TRBJ2-1 and V is TRBV5-1; TRBD1 agrees at 9 bases. Germline lookup yields CDR1 SGHRS and CDR2 YFSETQ. The trim removed 5 bases at V and 2 bases at J, leaving 5 bases unmatched. CDR3 length: 15 amino acids. This CDR3 is CASSFRQGAYNEQFF. For the CDR3, the DNA is TGCGCCAGCAGTTTCCGACAGGGGGCCTACAATGAGCAGTTCTTC.